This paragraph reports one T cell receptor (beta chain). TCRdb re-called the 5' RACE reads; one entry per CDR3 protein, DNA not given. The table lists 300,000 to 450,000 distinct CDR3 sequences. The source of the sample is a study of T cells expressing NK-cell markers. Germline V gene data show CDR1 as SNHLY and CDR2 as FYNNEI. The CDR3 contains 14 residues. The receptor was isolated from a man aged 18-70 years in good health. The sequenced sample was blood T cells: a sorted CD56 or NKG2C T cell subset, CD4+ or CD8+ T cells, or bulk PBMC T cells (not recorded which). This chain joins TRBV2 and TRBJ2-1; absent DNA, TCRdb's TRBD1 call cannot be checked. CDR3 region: CASIKGQIYNEQFF.